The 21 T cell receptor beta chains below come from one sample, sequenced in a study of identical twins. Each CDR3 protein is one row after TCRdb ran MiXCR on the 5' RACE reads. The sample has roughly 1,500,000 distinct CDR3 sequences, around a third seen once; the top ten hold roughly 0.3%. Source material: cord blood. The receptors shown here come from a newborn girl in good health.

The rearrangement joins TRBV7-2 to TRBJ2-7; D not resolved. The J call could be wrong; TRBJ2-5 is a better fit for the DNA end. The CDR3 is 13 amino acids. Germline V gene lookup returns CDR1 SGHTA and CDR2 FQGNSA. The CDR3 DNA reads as TGTGCCAGCAGCTTAGGTGAAGAAGCGACCCAGTACTTC. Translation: CASSLGEEATQYF.

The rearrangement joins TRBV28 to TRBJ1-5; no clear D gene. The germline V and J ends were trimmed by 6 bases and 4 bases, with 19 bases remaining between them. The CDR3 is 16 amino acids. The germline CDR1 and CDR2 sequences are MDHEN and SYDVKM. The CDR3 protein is CASSPAVRRPNQPQHF. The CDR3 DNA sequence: TGTGCCAGCAGCCCGGCAGTCCGTCGGCCTAATCAGCCCCAGCATTTT.

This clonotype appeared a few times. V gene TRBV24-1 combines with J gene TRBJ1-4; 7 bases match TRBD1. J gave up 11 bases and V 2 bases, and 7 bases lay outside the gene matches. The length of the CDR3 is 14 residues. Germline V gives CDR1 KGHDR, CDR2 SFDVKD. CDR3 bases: TGTGCCACCAGTGATTGCACAGGGGTGAAGAAACTGTTTTTT. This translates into CATSDCTGVKKLFF.

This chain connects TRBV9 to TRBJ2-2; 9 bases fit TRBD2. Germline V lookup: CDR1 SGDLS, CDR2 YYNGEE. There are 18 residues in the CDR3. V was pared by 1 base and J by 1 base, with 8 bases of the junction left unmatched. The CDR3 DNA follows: TGTGCCAGCAGCGTACGCCGGACTAGCGTTTTGAACACCGGGGAGCTGTTTTTT. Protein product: CASSVRRTSVLNTGELFF.

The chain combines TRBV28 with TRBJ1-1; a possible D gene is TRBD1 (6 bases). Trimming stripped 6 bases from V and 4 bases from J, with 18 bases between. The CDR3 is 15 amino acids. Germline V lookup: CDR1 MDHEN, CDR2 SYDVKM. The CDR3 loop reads CASSLQGFPSTEAFF. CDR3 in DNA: TGTGCCAGCAGCTTACAGGGTTTTCCGAGCACTGAAGCTTTCTTT.

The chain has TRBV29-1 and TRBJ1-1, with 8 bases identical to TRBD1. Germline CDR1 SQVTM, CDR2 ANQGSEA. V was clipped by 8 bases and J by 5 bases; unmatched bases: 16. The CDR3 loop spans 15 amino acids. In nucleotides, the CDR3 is TGCAGCTTTTCGCCCCCAGGACAGGGAAGTACTGAAGCTTTCTTT. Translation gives CSFSPPGQGSTEAFF.

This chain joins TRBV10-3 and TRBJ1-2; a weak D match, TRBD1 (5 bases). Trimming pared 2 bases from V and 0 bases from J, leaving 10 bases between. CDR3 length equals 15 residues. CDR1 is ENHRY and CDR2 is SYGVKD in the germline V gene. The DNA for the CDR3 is TGTGCCATCAGTGAGCCGGGGGATACTAACTATGGCTACACCTTC. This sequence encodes CAISEPGDTNYGYTF.

The CDR3 is CASSLWDRGAPLHF. The CDR3 DNA sequence: TGTGCCAGCAGTTTATGGGACAGAGGTGCACCCCTCCACTTT. The rearrangement links TRBV28 to TRBJ1-6; possible D gene TRBD1, 6 bases. Trimming stripped 0 bases from V and 11 bases from J, with 11 bases between. The germline CDR1 and CDR2 sequences are MDHEN and SYDVKM. This CDR3 comprises 14 residues.

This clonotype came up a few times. CDR3 sequence (DNA): TGTGCCAGCGCTAAGGGTCAGGGGTGGGGCACTGAAGCTTTCTTT. Translation gives CASAKGQGWGTEAFF. The chain has TRBV25-1 and TRBJ1-1; possible D gene TRBD1, 6 bases. The V end lost 8 bases, the J end lost 4 bases, and 20 bases lay between the germline ends. Germline lookup yields CDR1 MGHDK and CDR2 SYGVNS. This CDR3 is 15 amino acids long. The full variable domain, with the rest looked up from reference TRBV25-1 and TRBJ1-1, is EADIYQTPRYLVIGTGKKITLECSQTMGHDKMYWYQQDPGMELHLIHYSYGVNSTEKGDLSSESTVSRIRTEHFPLTLESARPSHTSQYLCASAKGQGWGTEAFFGQGTRLTVV.

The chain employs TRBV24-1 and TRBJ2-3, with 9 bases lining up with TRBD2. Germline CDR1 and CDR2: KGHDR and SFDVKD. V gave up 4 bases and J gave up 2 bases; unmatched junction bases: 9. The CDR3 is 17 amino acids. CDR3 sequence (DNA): TGTGCCACCAGTGACGACGTAACTAGCGGGTTCACAGATACGCAGTATTTT. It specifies CATSDDVTSGFTDTQYF.

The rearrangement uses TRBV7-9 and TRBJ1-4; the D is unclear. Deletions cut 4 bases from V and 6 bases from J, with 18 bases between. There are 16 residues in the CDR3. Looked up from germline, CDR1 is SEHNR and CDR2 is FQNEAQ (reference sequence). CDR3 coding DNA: TGTGCCAGCAGCTCATCCGCCGATGGAGGGCATGAAAAACTGTTTTTT. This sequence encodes CASSSSADGGHEKLFF.

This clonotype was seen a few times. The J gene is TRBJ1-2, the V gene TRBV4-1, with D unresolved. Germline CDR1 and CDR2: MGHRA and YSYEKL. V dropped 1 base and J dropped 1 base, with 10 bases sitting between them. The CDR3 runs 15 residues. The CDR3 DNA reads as TGCGCCAGCAGCCAAGCGGCCGCGTATAACTATGGCTACACCTTC. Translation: CASSQAAAYNYGYTF.

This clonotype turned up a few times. The CDR3 sequence: CASSLGPVQGRDYGYTF. CDR3 in DNA: TGCGCCAGCAGCTTGGGCCCCGTCCAGGGGAGAGACTATGGCTACACCTTC. The gene calls are TRBV5-1 and TRBJ1-2, with D possibly TRBD1 on 6 matching bases. CDR3 length: 17 amino acids. V lost 0 bases, J lost 3 bases, and 18 bases lay in between. Germline V gene lookup returns CDR1 SGHRS and CDR2 YFSETQ.

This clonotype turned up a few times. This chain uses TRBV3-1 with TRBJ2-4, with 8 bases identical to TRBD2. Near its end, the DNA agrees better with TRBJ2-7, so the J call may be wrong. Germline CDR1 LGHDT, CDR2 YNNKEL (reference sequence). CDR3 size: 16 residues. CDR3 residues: CASSQEYGTSPSEQYF. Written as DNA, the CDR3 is TGTGCCAGCAGCCAAGAATACGGGACTAGTCCCAGCGAGCAGTACTTC.

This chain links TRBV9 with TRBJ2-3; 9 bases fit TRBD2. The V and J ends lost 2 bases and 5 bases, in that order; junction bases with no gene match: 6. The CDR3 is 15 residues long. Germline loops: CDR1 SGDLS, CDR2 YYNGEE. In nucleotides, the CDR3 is TGTGCCAGCAGCGTTGGGCTACTAGCGGGAGATACGCAGTATTTT. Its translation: CASSVGLLAGDTQYF.

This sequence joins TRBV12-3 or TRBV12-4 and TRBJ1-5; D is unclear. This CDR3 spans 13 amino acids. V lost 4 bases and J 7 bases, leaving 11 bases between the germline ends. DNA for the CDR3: TGTGCCAGCAGTTCTAAGGGCGGACAGCCCCAGCATTTT. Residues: CASSSKGGQPQHF.

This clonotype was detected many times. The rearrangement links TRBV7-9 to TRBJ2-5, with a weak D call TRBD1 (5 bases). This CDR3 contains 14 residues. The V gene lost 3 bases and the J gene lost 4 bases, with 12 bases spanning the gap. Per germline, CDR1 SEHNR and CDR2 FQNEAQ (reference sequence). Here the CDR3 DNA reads TGTGCCAGCAGCTTTCAGCAGGGTAGAGAGACCCAGTACTTC. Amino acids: CASSFQQGRETQYF.

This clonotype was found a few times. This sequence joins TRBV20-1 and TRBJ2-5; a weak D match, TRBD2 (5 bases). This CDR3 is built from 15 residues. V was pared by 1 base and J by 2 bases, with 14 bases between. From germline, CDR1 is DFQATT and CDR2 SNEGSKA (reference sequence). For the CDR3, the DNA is TGCAGTGCTAGAGGGCTACTAGGTTCGCAAGAGACCCAGTACTTC. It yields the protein CSARGLLGSQETQYF.

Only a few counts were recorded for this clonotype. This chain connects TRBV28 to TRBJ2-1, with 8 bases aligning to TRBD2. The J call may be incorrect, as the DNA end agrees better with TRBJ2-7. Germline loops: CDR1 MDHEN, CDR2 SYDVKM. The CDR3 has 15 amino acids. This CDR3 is CASSRSGSSYNEQYF. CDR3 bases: TGTGCCAGCAGTCGCAGCGGGAGCTCCTACAATGAGCAGTACTTC.

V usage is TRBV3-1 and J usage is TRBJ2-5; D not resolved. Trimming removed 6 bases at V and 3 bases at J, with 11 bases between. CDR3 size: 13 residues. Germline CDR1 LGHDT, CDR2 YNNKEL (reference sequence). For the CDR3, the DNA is TGTGCCAGCAGGACCGGGCCTGAAGAGACCCAGTACTTC. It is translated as CASRTGPEETQYF.

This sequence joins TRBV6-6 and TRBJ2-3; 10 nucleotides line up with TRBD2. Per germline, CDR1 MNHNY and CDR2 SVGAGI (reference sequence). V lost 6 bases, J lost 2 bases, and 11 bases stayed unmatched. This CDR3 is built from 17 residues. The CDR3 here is CASRYPTSGRDTDTQYF. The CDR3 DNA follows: TGTGCCAGCAGGTACCCAACCAGCGGGAGGGACACAGATACGCAGTATTTT.